This T cell receptor beta chain was identified in a study of neoadjuvant nivolumab and ipilimumab in lung cancer. Sequencing was performed with immunoSEQ multiplex PCR; in TCRdb, only in-frame clones are kept and a portion is missing. The sample lists 3,500 to 4,500 clones, roughly 80% occurring once. Germline V CDR1 and CDR2: ENHRY, SYGVKD. The CDR3 is 15 amino acids. V lost 3 bases to trimming and J lost 7 bases, with 18 bases between them. Sequencing was performed on adjacent normal lung tissue, taken after neoadjuvant nivolumab, alone or with ipilimumab, at or shortly before surgery. The sequence was obtained from an adult with non-small cell lung cancer. The chain carries TRBV10-3 and TRBJ2-5, with D unclear. CDR3 in amino acids: CAISDPPPQDGTQYF. CDR3 sequence (DNA): TGTGCCATCAGTGACCCACCGCCTCAAGACGGGACCCAGTACTTC.